Sequencing of this TCR beta chain was carried out in a study of T cell responses to AZD1222 COVID-19 vaccine. Repertoires were generated with immunoSEQ multiplex PCR, while TCRdb's copy carries only in-frame clones and drops some. Of 100,000 to 150,000 clones in the sample, around 83% are singletons; the top ten hold about 29%. With respect to this clone: Its antigen is undetermined.

Germline V gene lookup returns CDR1 MNHEY and CDR2 SVGAGI. The CDR3 extends over 14 amino acids. V lost 2 bases and J lost 4, with 11 bases in between. Points from the study as a whole: Two AZD1222 administrations were followed by greater Spike-specific TCR breadth and depth. Along spike, vaccine-associated CD4 TCRs were found throughout, with dominance at 160-218 and 743-854. Donors were chiefly white British, with a greater number of females, and clonal diversity was perhaps underestimated. Per reports, nearly half of all spike-specific TCRs target regions that are unmutated in variants.

This chain links TRBV6-5 with TRBJ1-2; D is ambiguous. This sample comprised peripheral blood, obtained 28 days after the second AZD1222 dose. This sequence originates from an adult who received the AZD1222 COVID-19 vaccine. CDR3 DNA sequence: TGTGCCAGCAGTTACCAGTTAAAGGGCTATGGCTACACCTTC. Amino acid sequence: CASSYQLKGYGYTF.